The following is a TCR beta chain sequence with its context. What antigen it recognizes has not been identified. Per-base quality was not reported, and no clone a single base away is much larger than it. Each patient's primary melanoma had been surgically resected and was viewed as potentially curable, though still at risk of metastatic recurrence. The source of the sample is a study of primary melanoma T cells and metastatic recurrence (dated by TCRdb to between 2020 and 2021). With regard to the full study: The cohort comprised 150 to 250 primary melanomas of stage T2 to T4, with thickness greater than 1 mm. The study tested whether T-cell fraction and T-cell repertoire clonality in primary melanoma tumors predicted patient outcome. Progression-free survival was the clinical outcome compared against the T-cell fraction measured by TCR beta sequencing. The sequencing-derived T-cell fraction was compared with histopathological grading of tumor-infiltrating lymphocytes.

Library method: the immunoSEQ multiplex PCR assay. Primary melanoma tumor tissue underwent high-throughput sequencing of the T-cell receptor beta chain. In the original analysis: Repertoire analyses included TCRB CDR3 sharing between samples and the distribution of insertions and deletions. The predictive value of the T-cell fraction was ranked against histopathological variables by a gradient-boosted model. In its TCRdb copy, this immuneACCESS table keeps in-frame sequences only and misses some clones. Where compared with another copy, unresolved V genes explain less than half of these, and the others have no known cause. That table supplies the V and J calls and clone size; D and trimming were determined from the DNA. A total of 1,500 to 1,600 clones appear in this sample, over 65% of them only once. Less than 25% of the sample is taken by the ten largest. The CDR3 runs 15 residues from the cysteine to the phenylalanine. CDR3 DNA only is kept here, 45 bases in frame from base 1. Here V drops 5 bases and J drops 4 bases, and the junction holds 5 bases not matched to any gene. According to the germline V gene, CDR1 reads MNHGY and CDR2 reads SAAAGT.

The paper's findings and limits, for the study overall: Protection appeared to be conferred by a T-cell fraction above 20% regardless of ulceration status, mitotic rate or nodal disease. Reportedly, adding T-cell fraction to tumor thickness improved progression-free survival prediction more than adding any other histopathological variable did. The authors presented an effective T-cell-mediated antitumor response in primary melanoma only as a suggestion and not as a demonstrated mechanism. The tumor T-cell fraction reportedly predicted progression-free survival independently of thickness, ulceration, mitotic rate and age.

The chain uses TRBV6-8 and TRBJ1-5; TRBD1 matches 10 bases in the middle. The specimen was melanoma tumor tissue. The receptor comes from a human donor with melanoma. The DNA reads TGTGCCAGCAGTCCCGGGACAGGGGTAAATCAGCCCCAGCATTTT. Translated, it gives CASSPGTGVNQPQHF.